Presented here are 13 T cell receptor beta chains from one specimen sequenced in a study of blood T cell repertoires in COVID-19. Generated by immunoSEQ multiplex PCR, the TCRdb table keeps only in-frame clones and is missing some. The sample consists of just under 350,000 clones, approximately 87% of them appearing once. The material sequenced was peripheral blood. These receptors all stem from a woman aged 50 to 60 with COVID-19, enrolled during active disease.

The chain recombines TRBV6-6 with TRBJ2-2; TRBD2 matches at 12 bases. J lost 5 bases, V lost 6 bases, and 1 base had no gene match. CDR3 length: 14 amino acids. Germline values: CDR1 MNHNY, CDR2 SVGAGI (reference sequence). This chain's CDR3 is CASRTSGRTGELFF. The CDR3 DNA follows: TGTGCCAGCAGAACTAGCGGGAGGACCGGGGAGCTGTTTTTT.

V gene TRBV29-1 combines with J gene TRBJ1-1; no clear D gene. The CDR3 runs 12 residues. Trimming stripped 6 bases from V and 4 bases from J, with 12 bases between. Looked up from germline, CDR1 is SQVTM and CDR2 is ANQGSEA. DNA of the CDR3: TGCAGCGTCTCTATGCCGGGCACTGAAGCTTTCTTT. As protein: CSVSMPGTEAFF.

The chain links TRBV13 to TRBJ2-2; TRBD2 aligns across 11 bases. CDR3 size: 17 residues. V was pared by 4 bases and J by 7 bases, with 11 bases of the junction left unmatched. CDR1 is PRHDT, CDR2 FYEKMQ, per germline (reference sequence). In DNA form, the CDR3 reads TGTGCCAGCAGCTCCCTGGGTAGCGGGAGGGCCCTCGGGGAGCTGTTTTTT. Its translation is CASSSLGSGRALGELFF.

V gene TRBV7-9 combines with J gene TRBJ2-2; D might be TRBD1 (6 bases). Deletions cut 5 bases from V and 4 bases from J, with 14 bases between. Germline values: CDR1 SEHNR, CDR2 FQNEAQ (reference sequence). This CDR3 has 15 residues. CDR3 nucleotide sequence: TGTGCCAGCAGCGACTTGAACAGGGTCACCGGGGAGCTGTTTTTT. Translated, it gives CASSDLNRVTGELFF.

The chain recombines TRBV30 with TRBJ1-3; D might be TRBD1 (6 bases). V lost 0 bases and J 4 bases, leaving 13 bases between the germline ends. In germline, CDR1 is GTSNPN, CDR2 SVGIG (reference sequence). There are 15 residues in the CDR3. The DNA of the CDR3 is TGTGCCTGGAGTGTGACAGGCGCTCCAGGAAACACCATATATTTT. The encoded protein is CAWSVTGAPGNTIYF.

This chain links TRBV2 with TRBJ2-7, with 15 nucleotides matching TRBD2. Unmatched junction bases numbered 8, after V lost 1 base and J lost 4 bases. CDR3 length: 18 amino acids. Germline CDR1 and CDR2: SNHLY and FYNNEI. The CDR3 protein is CASSEGEGTSGRLYEQYF. The DNA for the CDR3 is TGTGCCAGCAGTGAAGGGGAGGGGACTAGCGGGAGGTTATACGAGCAGTACTTC.

The rearrangement joins TRBV11-2 to TRBJ1-2; TRBD1 matches at 11 bases. Trimming took 3 bases from V and 5 from J; bases not matched to a gene: 11. The CDR3 has 17 residues. Germline V lookup: CDR1 SGHAT, CDR2 FQNNGV. CDR3 nucleotides: TGTGCCAGCAGCTTCCAAGCAGGACAGGGGGCTGGGTATGGCTACACCTTC. Amino acids: CASSFQAGQGAGYGYTF.

The rearrangement joins TRBV5-4 to TRBJ2-3, with 14 bases that match TRBD2. From germline, CDR1 is SGHNT and CDR2 YYREEE (reference sequence). The CDR3 runs 17 residues. After removal of 4 bases from V and 10 bases from J, the junction contained 14 bases not matched to a gene. CDR3 sequence (DNA): TGTGCCAGCAGCGTAGGGGGGACCGGGACTAGCGGGAGTGCGCAGTATTTT. This codes for CASSVGGTGTSGSAQYF.

In the case of this clone: Sequence at one end of the junction differs from germline and may be a read error. The chain carries TRBV7-9 and TRBJ2-1, with 8 positions matching TRBD2. The CDR3 loop spans 14 amino acids. Germline-derived CDR1 and CDR2 are SEHNR and FQNEAQ (reference sequence). This chain's CDR3 is CASSLEGSGTRRVF. The CDR3 DNA is TGTGCCAGCAGCTTAGAGGGTAGCGGGACGAGAAGGGTCTTC.

This clone has just one count. The chain employs TRBV9 and TRBJ2-6; 7 nucleotides agree with TRBD1. CDR1 and CDR2 (germline): SGDLS, YYNGEE. The CDR3 covers 19 residues. The junction had 13 bases not matched to a gene; V was cut back by 4 bases and J by 0 bases. In DNA form, the CDR3 reads TGTGCCAGCAGCCCCCGCCGACAGGGTGCCCTCTCTGGGGCCAACGTCCTGACTTTC. It is translated as CASSPRRQGALSGANVLTF. The full variable domain, rest sourced from reference TRBV9 and TRBJ2-6, is DSGVTQTPKHLITATGQRVTLRCSPRSGDLSVYWYQQSLDQGLQFLIQYYNGEERAKGNILERFSAQQFPDLHSELNLSSLELGDSALYFCASSPRRQGALSGANVLTFGAGSRLTVL.

This clone has just one count. The chain joins TRBV30 to TRBJ2-5; D is possibly TRBD1 (6 bases). The CDR3 runs 15 residues. Trimming stripped 2 bases from V and 4 bases from J, with 17 bases between. Germline V gene lookup returns CDR1 GTSNPN and CDR2 SVGIG (reference sequence). The CDR3 nucleotides are TGTGCCTGGAGTTCCCAACAGGGATCCGCAGAGACCCAGTACTTC. Amino acids: CAWSSQQGSAETQYF.

This chain connects TRBV18 to TRBJ2-2; possible D gene TRBD2, 5 bases. V was pared by 3 bases and J by 3 bases, with 8 bases between. Germline values: CDR1 KGHSH, CDR2 LQKENI. The CDR3 is 14 amino acids. This CDR3 reads CASSPRGHTGELFF. DNA for the CDR3: TGTGCCAGCTCACCCCGCGGGCACACCGGGGAGCTGTTTTTT.

This chain links TRBV6-5 with TRBJ2-3; D remains ambiguous. CDR3 length: 12 amino acids. Germline lookup yields CDR1 MNHEY and CDR2 SVGAGI. V was cut by 5 bases and J by 7 bases, with 10 bases left in between. CDR3 sequence: CASSPAVYTQYF. In nucleotides, the CDR3 is TGTGCCAGCAGTCCCGCGGTGTATACGCAGTATTTT.